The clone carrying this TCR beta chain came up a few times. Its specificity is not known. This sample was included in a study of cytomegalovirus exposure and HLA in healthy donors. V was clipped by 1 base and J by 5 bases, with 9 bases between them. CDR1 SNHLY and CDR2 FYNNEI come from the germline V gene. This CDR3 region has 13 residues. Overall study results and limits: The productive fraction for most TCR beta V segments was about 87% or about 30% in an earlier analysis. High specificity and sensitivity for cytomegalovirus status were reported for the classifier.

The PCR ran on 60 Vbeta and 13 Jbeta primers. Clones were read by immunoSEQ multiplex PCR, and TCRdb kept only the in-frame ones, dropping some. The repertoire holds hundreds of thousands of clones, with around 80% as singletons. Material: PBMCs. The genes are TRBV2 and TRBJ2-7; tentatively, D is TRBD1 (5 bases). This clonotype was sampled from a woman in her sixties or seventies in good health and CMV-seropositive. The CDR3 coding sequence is TGTGCCAGCAGTGAAGGGCAGGGCCACGAGCAGTACTTC. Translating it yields CASSEGQGHEQYF.